This T cell receptor (beta chain) was observed in a study of T cells after yellow fever vaccination. Template switching by 5'RACE produced TCR cDNA, adding a universal primer site and UMIs. In TCRdb, the 5' RACE reads were re-called with MiXCR into one record per CDR3 protein. This sample carries 80,000 to 100,000 distinct CDR3 sequences, about 8.2% of them seen once, and the ten largest clones take approximately 16%. This clonotype has ten or more counts. General observations from the study: Some clonotypes, a small share, were shared between CD4 and CD8 compartments. Abundant clonotypes from the bulk population could have been carried over as contaminants into FACS-sorted repertoires. It was a weaker secondary response, yet one that peaked faster, at day 5 versus 15.

The material was CD8+ T cells not binding an NS4B(214-222) dextramer, sorted from PBMCs, obtained less than 16 days after the first yellow fever vaccination. The receptor's source is a man younger than 30 who received the YFV17D yellow fever vaccine.

The CDR3 region has the DNA TGTGCCAGCAGCTTGACAGGGGGGAGAGAGACCCAGTACTTC. Its protein is CASSLTGGRETQYF. This rearrangement joins TRBV5-4 to TRBJ2-5; 8 nucleotides line up with TRBD1. CDR3 length equals 14 residues. V shed 1 base, J shed 4 bases, and the junction held 3 bases outside the gene matches. CDR1 is SGHNT, CDR2 YYREEE, per germline (reference sequence).